This entry lists 17 T cell receptor beta chains sequenced from one sample in a study of blood T cell repertoires in COVID-19. The table came from immunoSEQ multiplex PCR; TCRdb's copy has only in-frame clones and leaves some out. The data contain 250,000 or so clones, around 85% of them singletons. The specimen was peripheral blood. These receptor sequences come from a woman aged 55-70 years with active or convalescent COVID-19.

This clone showed up just once. V usage is TRBV5-1 and J usage is TRBJ2-7; 9 nucleotides align to TRBD1. The CDR3 is 12 amino acids. Trimming cost V 8 bases and J 5 bases; bases outside gene matches: 5. Per germline, CDR1 SGHRS and CDR2 YFSETQ. CDR3 amino acids: CASRQGVNEQYF. DNA of the CDR3: TGCGCCAGTCGACAGGGGGTCAACGAGCAGTACTTC.

This chain uses TRBV14 with TRBJ1-2; 9 nucleotides line up with TRBD1. There are 14 residues in the CDR3. Trimming removed 5 bases from V and 4 bases from J; junction bases left unmatched: 5. Per the germline V gene, CDR1 is SGHDN and CDR2 is FVKESK. DNA for the CDR3: TGTGCCAGCAGCGGACAGGGGCGGTTCTATGGCTACACCTTC. The encoded protein is CASSGQGRFYGYTF.

The table lists this clone with a few counts. J is TRBJ2-3 and V is TRBV27; TRBD2 matches 12 bases. Germline assignment: CDR1 MNHEY and CDR2 SMNVEV (reference sequence). With V trimmed by 4 bases and J by 5 bases, 4 bases remained unmatched. The CDR3 is made up of 15 amino acids. CDR3 sequence: CASSSLAGGQDTQYF. CDR3 DNA: TGTGCCAGCAGTTCCCTAGCGGGGGGGCAAGATACGCAGTATTTT.

The chain joins TRBV5-1 to TRBJ2-3; TRBD2 agrees at 9 bases. CDR1 SGHRS and CDR2 YFSETQ come from the germline V gene. CDR3 size: 14 residues. Trimming took 1 base from V and 4 from J; bases not matched to a gene: 1. In nucleotides, the CDR3 is TGCGCCAGCAGCTTGCCTAGCGGGGCAGATACGCAGTATTTT. Translating it yields CASSLPSGADTQYF. The full variable domain, rest sourced from reference TRBV5-1 and TRBJ2-3, is KAGVTQTPRYLIKTRGQQVTLSCSPISGHRSVSWYQQTPGQGLQFLFEYFSETQRNKGNFPGRFSGRQFSNSRSEMNVSTLELGDSALYLCASSLPSGADTQYFGPGTRLTVL.

The genes are TRBV10-3 and TRBJ2-5; D is possibly TRBD1 (5 bases). V was trimmed by 0 bases and J by 2 bases, leaving 10 bases between them. The CDR3 length is 15 residues. Germline CDR1 is ENHRY and CDR2 is SYGVKD. CDR3 sequence reads: CAISESWQGQETQYF. The CDR3 DNA follows: TGTGCCATCAGTGAGTCCTGGCAGGGACAAGAGACCCAGTACTTC.

This clone has more than one count but fewer than ten. V is TRBV7-3 and J is TRBJ2-1; the D is unclear. The V gene lost 4 bases and the J gene lost 7 bases, with 14 bases spanning the gap. Germline values: CDR1 SGHTA, CDR2 FQGTGA. This CDR3 has 14 residues. The CDR3 spells CASSYASRPNEQFF. The CDR3 DNA follows: TGTGCCAGCAGCTACGCCTCTAGGCCTAATGAGCAGTTCTTC.

The rearrangement joins TRBV3-1 (or the pseudogene TRBV3-2) to TRBJ2-5; maybe TRBD2 (5 bases). Per germline, CDR1 LGHDT and CDR2 YNNKEL (reference sequence). The CDR3 contains 15 residues. The V end lost 0 bases, the J end lost 7 bases, and 15 bases lay between the germline ends. The CDR3 protein is CASSQDLGLAGTQYF. The CDR3 bases are TGTGCCAGCAGCCAAGACTTGGGCCTAGCCGGGACCCAGTACTTC.

This clone has just one count. The chain recombines TRBV5-1 with TRBJ1-2; TRBD1 matches at 11 bases. Germline-derived CDR1 and CDR2 are SGHRS and YFSETQ. The ends lost 5 bases at V and 8 bases at J; junction bases unmatched: 11. The CDR3 consists of 15 residues. The CDR3 nucleotides read TGCGCCAGCAGTATAGACGGACAGGGGGCGCCCGGCTACACCTTC. It is translated as CASSIDGQGAPGYTF.

The rearrangement joins TRBV23-1 to TRBJ2-2, with D tentatively TRBD1 (6 bases). TRBV23-1 is identified as an open reading frame with a role that is uncertain. V shed 7 bases and J shed 7 bases, with 22 bases lying between them. The CDR3 sequence is 16 residues long. CDR3 residues: CASIPSRPRGGGELFF. CDR3 DNA sequence: TGCGCCAGCATTCCCTCCCGACCCAGGGGCGGCGGGGAGCTGTTTTTT.

The J gene is TRBJ1-5, the V gene TRBV10-3; maybe TRBD1 (5 bases). V gave up 0 bases and J gave up 6 bases, with 9 bases separating them. The CDR3 is 14 amino acids. Germline-derived CDR1 and CDR2 are ENHRY and SYGVKD. The CDR3 here is CAISESSRGQPQHF. DNA for the CDR3: TGTGCCATCAGTGAGTCTTCAAGGGGTCAGCCCCAGCATTTT.

This clone was recorded only once. An end of the junction differs from the germline gene, which may be a read error. This chain links TRBV7-8 with TRBJ1-5; a weak D match, TRBD1 (5 bases). This CDR3 region has 15 residues. Germline CDR1 and CDR2: SGHVS and FQNEAQ. The chain's CDR3 is CASSGSAGKFQLQHF. In DNA form, the CDR3 reads TGTGCCAGCTCTGGTTCGGCAGGGAAGTTTCAGCTCCAGCATTTT. The full variable domain, its missing parts supplied by reference TRBV7-8 and TRBJ1-5, is GAGVSQSPRYKVAKRGQDVALRCDPISGHVSLFWYQQALGQGPEFLTYFQNEAQLDKSGLPSDRFFAERPEGSVSTLKIQRTQQEDSAVYLCASSGSAGKFQLQHFGDGTRLSIL.

The chain combines TRBV28 with TRBJ2-2; tentatively, D is TRBD1 (6 bases). The CDR3 consists of 16 residues. Germline V CDR1 and CDR2: MDHEN, SYDVKM. V was shortened by 3 bases and J by 0 bases, with 11 bases between the two germline ends. The CDR3: CASSFLGGANTGELFF. DNA for the CDR3: TGTGCCAGCAGTTTTCTAGGGGGTGCGAACACCGGGGAGCTGTTTTTT. The full variable domain, in which reference TRBV28 and TRBJ2-2 provide the parts outside the CDR3, is DVKVTQSSRYLVKRTGEKVFLECVQDMDHENMFWYRQDPGLGLRLIYFSYDVKMKEKGDIPEGYSVSREKKERFSLILESASTNQTSMYLCASSFLGGANTGELFFGEGSRLTVL.

This clone was counted between two and nine times. This chain joins TRBV3-1 (or the pseudogene TRBV3-2) and TRBJ1-3; unclear D gene. CDR1 and CDR2 from the germline V gene are LGHDT and YNNKEL (reference sequence). Trimming removed 2 bases at V and 0 bases at J, with 8 bases between. The CDR3 covers 15 residues. CDR3 nucleotide sequence: TGTGCCAGCAGCCAATCGTTAGACTCTGGAAACACCATATATTTT. Its translation is CASSQSLDSGNTIYF.

The rearrangement uses TRBV7-2 and TRBJ1-6, with TRBD1 matching 7 bases. CDR1 is SGHTA and CDR2 is FQGNSA in the germline V gene. This CDR3 region has 15 residues. Unmatched junction bases numbered 2, after V lost 0 bases and J lost 6 bases. The CDR3 here is CASSLARGSNSPLHF. The CDR3, as DNA: TGTGCCAGCAGCTTAGCCAGGGGGAGTAATTCACCCCTCCACTTT. Supplemented by reference TRBV7-2 and TRBJ1-6, the full variable domain reads GAGVSQSPSNKVTEKGKDVELRCDPISGHTALYWYRQSLGQGLEFLIYFQGNSAPDKSGLPSDRFSAERTGGSVSTLTIQRTQQEDSAVYLCASSLARGSNSPLHFGNGTRLTVT.

The chain recombines TRBV2 with TRBJ2-4; TRBD1 might be the D (7 bases). Germline CDR1 SNHLY, CDR2 FYNNEI. Deletions cut 6 bases from V and 6 bases from J, with 15 bases between. The CDR3 extends over 14 amino acids. The CDR3 here is CASRGRQGGNIQYF. The DNA for the CDR3 is TGTGCCAGCAGGGGGCGACAGGGAGGAAACATTCAGTACTTC.

This clone was detected a few times. V gene TRBV3-1 (or the pseudogene TRBV3-2) combines with J gene TRBJ2-7; 7 bases map to TRBD1. Germline trimming cut 4 bases from V and 2 bases from J; bases unmatched to any gene: 5. Germline CDR1 reads LGHDT; CDR2 reads YNNKEL (reference sequence). The CDR3 is 14 amino acids. The CDR3 spells CASSRDRVTYEQYF. CDR3 in DNA: TGTGCCAGCAGCCGGGACAGAGTAACCTACGAGCAGTACTTC.

The CDR3 spells CASSPRPGGSTDTQYF. The CDR3, as DNA: TGTGCCAGCTCACCTAGACCTGGCGGTAGCACAGATACGCAGTATTTT. The rearrangement links TRBV18 to TRBJ2-3; no firm D call. Per the germline V gene, CDR1 is KGHSH and CDR2 is LQKENI. The CDR3 length is 16 residues. V was cut by 3 bases and J by 0 bases, with 13 bases left in between.